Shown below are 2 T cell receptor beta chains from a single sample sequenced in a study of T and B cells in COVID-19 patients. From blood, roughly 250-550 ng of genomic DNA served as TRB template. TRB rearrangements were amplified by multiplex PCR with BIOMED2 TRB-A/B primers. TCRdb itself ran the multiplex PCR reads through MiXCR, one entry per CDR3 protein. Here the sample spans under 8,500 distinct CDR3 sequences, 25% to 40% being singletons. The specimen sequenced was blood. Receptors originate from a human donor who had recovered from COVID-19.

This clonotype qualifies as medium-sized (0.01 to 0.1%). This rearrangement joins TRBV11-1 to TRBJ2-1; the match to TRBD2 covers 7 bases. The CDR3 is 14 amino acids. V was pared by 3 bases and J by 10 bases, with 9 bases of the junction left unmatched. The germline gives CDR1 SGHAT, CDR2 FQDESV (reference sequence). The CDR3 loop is CASSFGGGVGEQFF. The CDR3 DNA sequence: TGTGCCAGCAGCTTTGGCGGGGGTGTTGGAGAGCAGTTCTTC.

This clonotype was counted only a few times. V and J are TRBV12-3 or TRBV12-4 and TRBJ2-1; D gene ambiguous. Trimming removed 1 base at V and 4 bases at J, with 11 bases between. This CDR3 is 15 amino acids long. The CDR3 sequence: CASSLGVSEYNEQFF. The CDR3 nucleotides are TGTGCCAGCAGTTTAGGAGTCAGCGAATACAATGAGCAGTTCTTC.